A selection of T cell receptor beta chains follows, all from one sample in a study of cytomegalovirus exposure and HLA in healthy donors. Data came from immunoSEQ multiplex PCR; TCRdb stores just in-frame clones and leaves some out. The sample has some 140,000 clones; over 65% are singletons. Input material: PBMCs. The receptors derive from a man aged 45-65 years in good health and CMV-seronegative. Each CDR3 is given with its conserved first and last residue. A D gene is named only where the DNA matches it firmly. Clone size is shown for a subset of rows, as once, few, many or a class of expanded clone.

v_gene: TRBV6-5
d_gene: .
j_gene: TRBJ1-1
abundance: few
CDR3aa: CASSYGGSTEAFF
CDR3nt: TGTGCCAGCAGTTACGGGGGGTCCACTGAAGCTTTCTTT

v_gene: TRBV5-5
d_gene: .
j_gene: TRBJ1-4
abundance: .
CDR3aa: CASSLGVFNEKLFF
CDR3nt: TGTGCCAGCAGCTTAGGGGTCTTTAATGAAAAACTGTTTTTT

v_gene: TRBV4-2
d_gene: TRBD2
j_gene: TRBJ2-3
abundance: few
CDR3aa: CASSPGLADTDTQYF
CDR3nt: TGTGCCAGCAGCCCGGGACTAGCCGACACAGATACGCAGTATTTT

v_gene: TRBV6-6
d_gene: .
j_gene: TRBJ2-1
abundance: .
CDR3aa: CASTGASSYNEQFF
CDR3nt: TGTGCCAGCACAGGGGCCAGCTCCTACAATGAGCAGTTCTTC

v_gene: TRBV10-2
d_gene: .
j_gene: TRBJ2-1
abundance: .
CDR3aa: CASSEFSGYNEQFF
CDR3nt: TGCGCCAGCAGCGAGTTTAGCGGATACAATGAGCAGTTCTTC

v_gene: TRBV6-5
d_gene: TRBD1
j_gene: TRBJ1-2
abundance: .
CDR3aa: CASSRGTVGGYTF
CDR3nt: TGTGCCAGCAGCAGGGGGACTGTCGGGGGCTACACCTTC

v_gene: TRBV5-1
d_gene: .
j_gene: TRBJ2-3
abundance: .
CDR3aa: CASSFGTWGETGTDTQYF
CDR3nt: TGCGCCAGCAGCTTTGGAACTTGGGGGGAGACGGGCACAGATACGCAGTATTTT

v_gene: TRBV18
d_gene: TRBD1
j_gene: TRBJ2-2
abundance: .
CDR3aa: CASSTGTGRTGELFF
CDR3nt: TGTGCCAGCTCAACCGGGACAGGTCGCACCGGGGAGCTGTTTTTT

v_gene: TRBV19
d_gene: .
j_gene: TRBJ1-5
abundance: few
CDR3aa: CASTDRFNQPQHF
CDR3nt: TGTGCCAGCACGGACAGATTCAATCAGCCCCAGCATTTT

v_gene: TRBV18
d_gene: TRBD2
j_gene: TRBJ2-5
abundance: .
CDR3aa: CASSPRTGGQETQYF
CDR3nt: TGTGCCAGCTCACCCCGGACGGGGGGCCAAGAGACCCAGTACTTC

v_gene: TRBV6-5
d_gene: TRBD1
j_gene: TRBJ2-7
abundance: .
CDR3aa: CASSSSGGEQYF
CDR3nt: TGTGCCAGCAGTTCCTCAGGGGGCGAGCAGTACTTC

v_gene: TRBV7-9
d_gene: .
j_gene: TRBJ2-2
abundance: .
CDR3aa: CASSFPDSARPGELFF
CDR3nt: TGTGCCAGCAGCTTCCCCGACTCAGCCCGGCCCGGGGAGCTGTTTTTT

v_gene: TRBV9
d_gene: .
j_gene: TRBJ1-2
abundance: .
CDR3aa: CASSPPTGRLGGYTF
CDR3nt: TGTGCCAGCAGCCCGCCGACAGGCCGGTTGGGTGGCTACACCTTC

v_gene: TRBV29-1
d_gene: TRBD1
j_gene: TRBJ1-2
abundance: .
CDR3aa: CSVGGGQGGDGYTF
CDR3nt: TGCAGCGTTGGTGGGGGACAGGGGGGAGATGGCTACACCTTC

v_gene: TRBV27
d_gene: TRBD1
j_gene: TRBJ1-1
abundance: .
CDR3aa: CASSLRSGGSEAFF
CDR3nt: TGTGCCAGCAGTTTAAGGTCAGGGGGAAGTGAAGCTTTCTTT

v_gene: TRBV4-2
d_gene: .
j_gene: TRBJ2-5
abundance: many
CDR3aa: CASSQGVGGRGQETQYF
CDR3nt: TGTGCCAGCAGCCAAGGAGTCGGGGGACGTGGGCAAGAGACCCAGTACTTC

v_gene: TRBV18
d_gene: .
j_gene: TRBJ2-7
abundance: .
CDR3aa: CASSSNSGVSEQYF
CDR3nt: TGTGCCAGCTCATCTAATTCAGGGGTATCCGAGCAGTACTTC

v_gene: TRBV7-9
d_gene: .
j_gene: TRBJ2-7
abundance: .
CDR3aa: CASSPSGALFEQYF
CDR3nt: TGTGCCAGCAGCCCATCAGGTGCTCTGTTCGAGCAGTACTTC

v_gene: TRBV5-1
d_gene: TRBD1
j_gene: TRBJ2-2
abundance: .
CDR3aa: CASKPGGNTGELFF
CDR3nt: TGCGCCAGCAAACCAGGGGGGAACACCGGGGAGCTGTTTTTT

v_gene: TRBV28
d_gene: .
j_gene: TRBJ2-2
abundance: .
CDR3aa: CASSQTGPGNTGELFF
CDR3nt: TGTGCCAGCAGCCAGACAGGACCGGGGAACACCGGGGAGCTGTTTTTT

v_gene: TRBV4-1
d_gene: .
j_gene: TRBJ2-2
abundance: .
CDR3aa: CASSQVVRAGELFF
CDR3nt: TGCGCCAGCAGCCAAGTTGTCCGAGCCGGGGAGCTGTTTTTT

v_gene: TRBV5-4
d_gene: TRBD2
j_gene: TRBJ2-3
abundance: .
CDR3aa: CASSLGLAGFTDTQYF
CDR3nt: TGTGCCAGCAGCTTGGGACTAGCGGGATTCACAGATACGCAGTATTTT

v_gene: TRBV6-5
d_gene: .
j_gene: TRBJ1-1
abundance: .
CDR3aa: CASSYSFKGPRAFF
CDR3nt: TGTGCCAGCAGTTATTCCTTTAAGGGGCCGAGGGCTTTCTTT

v_gene: TRBV4-3
d_gene: TRBD1
j_gene: TRBJ2-7
abundance: .
CDR3aa: CASSRTPGQGSYEQYF
CDR3nt: TGCGCCAGCAGCCGGACGCCGGGACAGGGCTCCTACGAGCAGTACTTC

v_gene: TRBV11-2
d_gene: TRBD2
j_gene: TRBJ2-1
abundance: .
CDR3aa: CASSSRGLAENEQFF
CDR3nt: TGTGCCAGCAGCTCCAGGGGACTAGCGGAAAATGAGCAGTTCTTC

v_gene: TRBV2
d_gene: .
j_gene: TRBJ2-5
abundance: .
CDR3aa: CASGRKETQYF
CDR3nt: TGTGCCAGCGGCAGGAAAGAGACCCAGTACTTC

v_gene: TRBV29-1
d_gene: TRBD1
j_gene: TRBJ1-1
abundance: .
CDR3aa: CSVETDRGMNTEAFF
CDR3nt: TGCAGCGTTGAAACGGACAGGGGTATGAACACTGAAGCTTTCTTT

v_gene: TRBV28
d_gene: TRBD2
j_gene: TRBJ2-7
abundance: .
CDR3aa: CASSLQTSGRYGEQYF
CDR3nt: TGTGCCAGCAGTCTACAGACTAGCGGGAGATATGGCGAGCAGTACTTC

v_gene: TRBV6-1
d_gene: TRBD1
j_gene: TRBJ1-5
abundance: .
CDR3aa: CASSGDRGGNQPQHF
CDR3nt: TGTGCCAGCAGTGGAGACAGGGGAGGAAATCAGCCCCAGCATTTT

v_gene: TRBV25-1
d_gene: .
j_gene: TRBJ2-2
abundance: few
CDR3aa: CASSDGDKGISGELFF
CDR3nt: TGTGCCAGCAGTGACGGGGACAAGGGCATCTCCGGGGAGCTGTTTTTT

v_gene: TRBV10-2
d_gene: .
j_gene: TRBJ2-1
abundance: .
CDR3aa: CASSGRAPYNEQFF
CDR3nt: TGCGCCAGCAGTGGGAGGGCCCCCTACAATGAGCAGTTCTTC

v_gene: TRBV6-1
d_gene: .
j_gene: TRBJ1-3
abundance: .
CDR3aa: CASRNRGSGNTIYF
CDR3nt: TGTGCCAGTCGAAACCGGGGATCTGGAAACACCATATATTTT

v_gene: TRBV2
d_gene: TRBD2
j_gene: TRBJ2-1
abundance: .
CDR3aa: CASSAQRGAYNEQFF
CDR3nt: TGTGCCAGCAGTGCCCAGCGGGGGGCCTACAATGAGCAGTTCTTC

v_gene: TRBV6-1
d_gene: .
j_gene: TRBJ2-7
abundance: few
CDR3aa: CASLTRTSSYEQYF
CDR3nt: TGTGCCAGCTTGACTCGCACGAGCTCCTACGAGCAGTACTTC

v_gene: TRBV11-2
d_gene: TRBD1
j_gene: TRBJ1-4
abundance: .
CDR3aa: CASSFYDRGWLFF
CDR3nt: TGTGCCAGCAGCTTCTACGACAGGGGTTGGCTGTTTTTT

v_gene: TRBV5-1
d_gene: .
j_gene: TRBJ2-7
abundance: few
CDR3aa: CASSLGLAGIGQYF
CDR3nt: TGCGCCAGCAGCTTGGGATTAGCCGGGATCGGGCAGTACTTC

v_gene: TRBV4-1
d_gene: .
j_gene: TRBJ1-1
abundance: .
CDR3aa: CASSLTAKNTEAFF
CDR3nt: TGCGCCAGCAGCCTGACAGCTAAGAACACTGAAGCTTTCTTT